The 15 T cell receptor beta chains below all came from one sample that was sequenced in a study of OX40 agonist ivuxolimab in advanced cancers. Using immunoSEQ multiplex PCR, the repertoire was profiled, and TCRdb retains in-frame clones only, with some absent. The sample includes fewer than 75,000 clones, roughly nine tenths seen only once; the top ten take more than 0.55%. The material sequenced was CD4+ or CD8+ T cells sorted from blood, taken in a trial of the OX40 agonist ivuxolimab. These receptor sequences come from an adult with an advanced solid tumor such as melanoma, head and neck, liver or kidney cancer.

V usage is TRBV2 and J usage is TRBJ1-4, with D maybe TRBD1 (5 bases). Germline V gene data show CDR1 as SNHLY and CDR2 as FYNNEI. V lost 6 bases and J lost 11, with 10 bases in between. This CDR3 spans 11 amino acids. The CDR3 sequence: CASSLRDKLFF. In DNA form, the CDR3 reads TGTGCCAGCAGCCTCCGGGACAAACTGTTTTTT. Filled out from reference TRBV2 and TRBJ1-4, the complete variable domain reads EPEVTQTPSHQVTQMGQEVILRCVPISNHLYFYWYRQILGQKVEFLVSFYNNEISEKSEIFDDQFSVERPDGSNFTLKIRSTKLEDSAMYFCASSLRDKLFFGSGTQLSVL.

The CDR3 is CASGLVDGRASYNEQFF. The CDR3 nucleotides read TGTGCTAGTGGTTTGGTAGACGGGAGGGCCTCCTACAATGAGCAGTTCTTC. The V gene is TRBV12-5, the J gene TRBJ2-1; 8 nucleotides match TRBD2. Looked up from germline, CDR1 is LGHNT and CDR2 is FRNRAP. V was clipped by 0 bases and J by 0 bases; unmatched bases: 4. The CDR3 covers 17 residues. Based on the CDR3 plus reference TRBV12-5 and TRBJ2-1, the full variable domain is DARVTQTPRHKVTEMGQEVTMRCQPILGHNTVFWYRQTMMQGLELLAYFRNRAPLDDSGMPKDRFSAEMPDATLATLKIQPSEPRDSAVYFCASGLVDGRASYNEQFFGPGTRLTVL.

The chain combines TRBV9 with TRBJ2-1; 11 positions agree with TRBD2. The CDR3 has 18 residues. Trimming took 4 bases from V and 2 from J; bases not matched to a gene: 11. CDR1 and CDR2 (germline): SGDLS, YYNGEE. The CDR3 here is CASSRGASGRYTYNEQFF. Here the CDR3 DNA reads TGTGCCAGCAGCCGGGGGGCTAGCGGGAGGTATACCTACAATGAGCAGTTCTTC.

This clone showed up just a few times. CDR3 in amino acids: CASSQFRPGQGPAEAFF. The CDR3 DNA is TGCGCCAGCAGTCAATTCCGGCCGGGACAGGGGCCAGCTGAAGCTTTCTTT. The gene calls are TRBV23-1 and TRBJ1-1, with 10 bases identical to TRBD1. TRBV23-1 is known as an ORF, though its function is uncertain. The CDR3 is 17 amino acids. Trimming removed 1 base from V and 6 bases from J; junction bases left unmatched: 11.

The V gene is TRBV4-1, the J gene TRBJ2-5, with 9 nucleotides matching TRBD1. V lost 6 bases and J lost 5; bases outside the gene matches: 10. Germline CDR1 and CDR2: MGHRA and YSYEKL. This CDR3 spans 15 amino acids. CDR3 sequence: CASRPIGGQGETQYF. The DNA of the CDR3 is TGCGCCAGCAGGCCTATCGGGGGACAGGGTGAGACCCAGTACTTC.

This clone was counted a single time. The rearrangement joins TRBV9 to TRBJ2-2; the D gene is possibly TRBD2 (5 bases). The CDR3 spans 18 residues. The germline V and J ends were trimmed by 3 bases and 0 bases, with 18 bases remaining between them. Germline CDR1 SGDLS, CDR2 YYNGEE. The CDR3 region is CASSALLGIWSNTGELFF. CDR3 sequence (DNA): TGTGCCAGCAGCGCTCTACTCGGGATTTGGTCGAACACCGGGGAGCTGTTTTTT.

CDR3 sequence reads: CASSQEATGATYEQYF. The CDR3 DNA follows: TGTGCCAGCAGCCAAGAAGCCACAGGGGCGACCTACGAGCAGTACTTC. V usage is TRBV4-2 and J usage is TRBJ2-7; 7 nucleotides match TRBD1. The CDR3 spans 16 residues. V gave up 0 bases and J gave up 2 bases; unmatched junction bases: 7. The germline CDR1 and CDR2 sequences are LGHNA and YNFKEQ.

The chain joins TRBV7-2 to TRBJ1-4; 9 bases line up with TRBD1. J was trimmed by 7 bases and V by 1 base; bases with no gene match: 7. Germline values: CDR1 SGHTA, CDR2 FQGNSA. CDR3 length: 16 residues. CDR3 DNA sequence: TGTGCCAGCAGCTTAGTTGGACAGGGGATAGGTGAAAAACTGTTTTTT. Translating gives CASSLVGQGIGEKLFF.

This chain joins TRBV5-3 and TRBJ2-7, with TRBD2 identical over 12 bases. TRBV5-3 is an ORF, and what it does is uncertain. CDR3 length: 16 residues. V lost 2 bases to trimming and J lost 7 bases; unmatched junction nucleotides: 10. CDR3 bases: TGTGCCAGAAGCTTTGATCTAGCGGGAGGGAGGGGTGAGCAGTACTTC. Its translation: CARSFDLAGGRGEQYF.

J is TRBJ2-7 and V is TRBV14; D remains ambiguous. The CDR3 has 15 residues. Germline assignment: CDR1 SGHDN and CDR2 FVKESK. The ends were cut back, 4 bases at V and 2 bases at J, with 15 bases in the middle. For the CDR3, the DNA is TGTGCCAGCAGCCTCCAAGTACAGCAGCCCTACGAGCAGTACTTC. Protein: CASSLQVQQPYEQYF.

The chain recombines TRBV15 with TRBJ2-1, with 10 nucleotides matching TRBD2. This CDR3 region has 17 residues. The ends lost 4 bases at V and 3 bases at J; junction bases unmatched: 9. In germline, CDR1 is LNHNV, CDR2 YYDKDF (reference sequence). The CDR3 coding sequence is TGTGCCACCAGCACGCCGCCCCTAGCGGGAGACTACAATGAGCAGTTCTTC. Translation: CATSTPPLAGDYNEQFF.

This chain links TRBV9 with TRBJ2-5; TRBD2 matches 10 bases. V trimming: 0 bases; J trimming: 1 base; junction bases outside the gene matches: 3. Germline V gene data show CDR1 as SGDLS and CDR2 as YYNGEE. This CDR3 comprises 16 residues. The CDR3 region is CASSVALAGVQETQYF. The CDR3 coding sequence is TGTGCCAGCAGCGTAGCGCTAGCGGGAGTCCAAGAGACCCAGTACTTC.

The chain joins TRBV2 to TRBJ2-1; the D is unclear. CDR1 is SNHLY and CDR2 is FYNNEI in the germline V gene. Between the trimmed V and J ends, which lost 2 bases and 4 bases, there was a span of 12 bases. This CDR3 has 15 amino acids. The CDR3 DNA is TGTGCCAGCAGTGAATCGAGGAACCCGTACAATGAGCAGTTCTTC. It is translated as CASSESRNPYNEQFF.

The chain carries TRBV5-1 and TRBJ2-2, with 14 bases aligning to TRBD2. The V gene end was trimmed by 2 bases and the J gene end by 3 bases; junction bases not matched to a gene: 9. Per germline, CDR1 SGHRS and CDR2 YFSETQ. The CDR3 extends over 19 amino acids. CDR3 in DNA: TGCGCCAGCAGCTTCTCCGGGACTAGCGGGAGCTGGTACACCGGGGAGCTGTTTTTT. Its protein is CASSFSGTSGSWYTGELFF.

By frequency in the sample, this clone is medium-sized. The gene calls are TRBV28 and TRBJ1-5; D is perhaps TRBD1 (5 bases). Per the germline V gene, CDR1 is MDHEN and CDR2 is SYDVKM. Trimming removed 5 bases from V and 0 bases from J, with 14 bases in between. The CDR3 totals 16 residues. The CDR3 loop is CASSPPGQGSNQPQHF. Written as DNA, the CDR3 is TGTGCCAGCAGTCCCCCCGGGCAGGGTAGCAATCAGCCCCAGCATTTT. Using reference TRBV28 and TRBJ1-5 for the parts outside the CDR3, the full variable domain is DVKVTQSSRYLVKRTGEKVFLECVQDMDHENMFWYRQDPGLGLRLIYFSYDVKMKEKGDIPEGYSVSREKKERFSLILESASTNQTSMYLCASSPPGQGSNQPQHFGDGTRLSIL.